The sequence of this T cell receptor beta chain was determined in a study of glioma-infiltrating T cells. To note about this clonotype: At one of its ends the junction is not consistent with the germline gene, which may arise from a read error.

TCR alpha and beta CDR3 regions were amplified from RNA using iRepertoire nested multiplex PCR. TCRdb analysed the multiplex PCR reads with MiXCR anew, one entry per CDR3 protein. The data hold some 150,000 distinct CDR3 sequences, with about 39% observed a single time. The CDR3 runs to 13 residues. Germline CDR1 and CDR2: ENHRY and SYGVKD. The chain recombines TRBV10-3 with TRBJ1-4; D is perhaps TRBD1 (6 bases). This sequence originates from a human donor with low-grade glioma or glioblastoma, undergoing nonglioma brain surgery, or in good health (not recorded which). Sequenced material: glioma tissue, nonneoplastic brain tissue, or PBMCs (not recorded which). The CDR3, as DNA: TGTGCCATCGGGGGGCTTACTAATAAAAAACTGTTTTTT. Amino acids: CAIGGLTNKKLFF.